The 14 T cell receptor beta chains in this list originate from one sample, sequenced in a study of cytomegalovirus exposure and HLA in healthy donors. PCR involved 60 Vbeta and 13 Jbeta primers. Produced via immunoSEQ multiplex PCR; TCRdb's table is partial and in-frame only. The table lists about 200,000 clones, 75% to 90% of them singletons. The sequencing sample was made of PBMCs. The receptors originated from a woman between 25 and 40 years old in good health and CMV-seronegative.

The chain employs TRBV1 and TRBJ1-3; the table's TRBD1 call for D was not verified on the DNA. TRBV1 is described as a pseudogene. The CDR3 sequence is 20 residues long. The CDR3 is CTSSQEDRGQGPLSGNTIYF. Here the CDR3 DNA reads TGCACCAGCAGCCAAGAGGACAGGGGACAGGGACCTCTCTCTGGAAACACCATATATTTT.

CDR3 DNA sequence: TGCGCCAGCAGCTCCGGGCAGGGCGACAATTCACCCCTCCACTTT. Its protein is CASSSGQGDNSPLHF. This rearrangement joins TRBV5-1 to TRBJ1-6; D might be TRBD1 (5 bases). Germline CDR1 and CDR2: SGHRS and YFSETQ. The CDR3 has 15 residues. V was trimmed by 3 bases and J by 7 bases, leaving 14 bases between them.

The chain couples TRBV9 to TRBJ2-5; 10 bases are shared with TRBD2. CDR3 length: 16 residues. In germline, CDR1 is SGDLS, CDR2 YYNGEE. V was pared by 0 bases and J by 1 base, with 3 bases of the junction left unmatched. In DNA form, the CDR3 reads TGTGCCAGCAGCGTAGGTCCTAGCGGGGGCCAAGAGACCCAGTACTTC. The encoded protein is CASSVGPSGGQETQYF.

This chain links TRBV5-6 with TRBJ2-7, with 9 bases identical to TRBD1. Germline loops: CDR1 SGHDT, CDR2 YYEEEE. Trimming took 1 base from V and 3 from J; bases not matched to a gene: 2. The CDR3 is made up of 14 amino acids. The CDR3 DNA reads TGTGCCAGCAGCTTGACAGGGGGCGGCTACGAGCAGTACTTC. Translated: CASSLTGGGYEQYF.

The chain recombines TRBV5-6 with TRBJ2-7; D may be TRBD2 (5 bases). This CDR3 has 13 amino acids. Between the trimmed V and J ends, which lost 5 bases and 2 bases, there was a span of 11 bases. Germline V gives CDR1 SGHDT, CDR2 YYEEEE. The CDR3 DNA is TGTGCCAGCAGTTACCCCGGGACCTACGAGCAGTACTTC. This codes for CASSYPGTYEQYF.

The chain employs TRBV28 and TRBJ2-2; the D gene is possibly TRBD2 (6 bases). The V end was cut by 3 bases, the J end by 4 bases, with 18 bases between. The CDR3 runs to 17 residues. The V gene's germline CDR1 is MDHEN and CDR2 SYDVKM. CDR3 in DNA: TGTGCCAGCAGTTTTATGGCGGGGCTTTTTGGCACCGGGGAGCTGTTTTTT. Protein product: CASSFMAGLFGTGELFF. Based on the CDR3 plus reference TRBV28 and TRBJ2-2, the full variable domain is DVKVTQSSRYLVKRTGEKVFLECVQDMDHENMFWYRQDPGLGLRLIYFSYDVKMKEKGDIPEGYSVSREKKERFSLILESASTNQTSMYLCASSFMAGLFGTGELFFGEGSRLTVL.

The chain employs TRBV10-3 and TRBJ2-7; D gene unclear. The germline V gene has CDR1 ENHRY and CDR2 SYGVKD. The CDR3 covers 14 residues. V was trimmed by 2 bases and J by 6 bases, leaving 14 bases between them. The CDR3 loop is CAISEGQAVGEQYF. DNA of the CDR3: TGTGCCATCAGTGAGGGTCAGGCCGTGGGCGAGCAGTACTTC.

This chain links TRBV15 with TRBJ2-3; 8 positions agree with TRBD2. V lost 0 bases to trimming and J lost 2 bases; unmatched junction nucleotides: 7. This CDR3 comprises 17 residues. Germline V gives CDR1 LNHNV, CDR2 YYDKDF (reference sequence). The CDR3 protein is CATSREVSSGSTDTQYF. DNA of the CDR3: TGTGCCACCAGCAGAGAAGTCTCTAGCGGGTCCACAGATACGCAGTATTTT.

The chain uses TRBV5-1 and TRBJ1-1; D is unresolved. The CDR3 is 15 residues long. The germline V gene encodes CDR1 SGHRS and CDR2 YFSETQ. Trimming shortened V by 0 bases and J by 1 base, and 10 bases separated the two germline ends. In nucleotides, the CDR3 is TGCGCCAGCAGCTTGGAAGGTCCAGGGAACACTGAAGCTTTCTTT. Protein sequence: CASSLEGPGNTEAFF.

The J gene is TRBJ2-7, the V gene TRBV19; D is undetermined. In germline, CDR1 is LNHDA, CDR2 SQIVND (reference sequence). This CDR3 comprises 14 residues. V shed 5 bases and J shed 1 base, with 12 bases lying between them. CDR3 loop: CASSSGTPSYEQYF. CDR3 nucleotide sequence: TGTGCCAGTAGTTCAGGAACGCCTTCCTACGAGCAGTACTTC.

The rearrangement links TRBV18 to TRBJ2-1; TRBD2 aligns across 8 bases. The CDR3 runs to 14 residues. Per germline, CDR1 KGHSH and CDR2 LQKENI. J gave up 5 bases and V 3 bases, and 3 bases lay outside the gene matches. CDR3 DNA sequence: TGTGCCAGCTCACCTCTTAGCGGGAACAATGAGCAGTTCTTC. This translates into CASSPLSGNNEQFF.

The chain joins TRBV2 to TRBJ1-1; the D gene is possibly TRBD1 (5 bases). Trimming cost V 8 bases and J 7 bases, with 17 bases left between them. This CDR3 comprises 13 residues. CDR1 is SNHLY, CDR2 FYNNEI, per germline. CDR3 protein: CASGRTSIIEAFF. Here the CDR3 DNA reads TGTGCCAGCGGTAGGACAAGTATTATTGAAGCTTTCTTT.

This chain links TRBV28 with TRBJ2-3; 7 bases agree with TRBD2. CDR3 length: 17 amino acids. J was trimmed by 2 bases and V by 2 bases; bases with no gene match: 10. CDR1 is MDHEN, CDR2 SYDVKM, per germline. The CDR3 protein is CASSLESASGYTDTQYF. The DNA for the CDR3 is TGTGCCAGCAGTTTAGAGTCGGCTAGCGGCTACACAGATACGCAGTATTTT.

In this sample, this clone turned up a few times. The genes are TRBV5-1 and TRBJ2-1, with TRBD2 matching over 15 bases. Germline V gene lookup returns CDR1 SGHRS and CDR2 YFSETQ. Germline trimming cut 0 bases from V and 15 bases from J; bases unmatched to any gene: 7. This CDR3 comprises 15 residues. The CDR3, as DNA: TGCGCCAGCAGCTTGGAAGGACTAGCGGGAGGGTTTCTGTTCTTC. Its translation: CASSLEGLAGGFLFF.